The clone carrying this TCR beta chain has more than one count but fewer than ten. The source of the sample is a study of blood T cell repertoires in COVID-19. Looking at the study overall: Samples of COVID-19 (acute and convalescent) were obtained from the United States, Italy and Spain.

The CDR3 contains 14 residues. In germline, CDR1 is SGHRS, CDR2 YFSETQ. V lost 2 bases and J 12 bases, leaving 17 bases between the germline ends. Authors' data handling: The authors estimated nucleated cell counts from reference gene primer amplification. Only in-frame clones appear in the TCRdb table, and some are missing; sequencing was by immunoSEQ multiplex PCR. The V and J calls and clone size were taken over from that table, and D and trimming were inferred from the DNA. The sample contains around 80,000 clones, about 73% of which appear only once. This clonotype was sampled from a middle-aged man with active or convalescent COVID-19. The sample taken for sequencing was peripheral blood. The rearrangement joins TRBV5-1 to TRBJ1-4, with D possibly matching TRBD1 (5 bases). CDR3 nucleotide sequence: TGCGCCAGCAGCTTCGGTCCGCCGATAGGGGAACTGTTTTTT. This codes for CASSFGPPIGELFF.